These T cell receptor beta chains were read from a single sample in a study of cytomegalovirus exposure and HLA in healthy donors. Some clones are missing from TCRdb's copy, which holds only in-frame ones; the method was immunoSEQ multiplex PCR. The sample contains over 200,000 clones, more than 75% of which appear only once. The sequenced sample was PBMCs. These receptors were taken from a young woman in good health and CMV-seropositive. Both conserved end residues are part of each CDR3. A D gene is named only where the DNA matches it firmly. The size entry is marked missing in some rows and otherwise reads once, few, many or a size class.

clone_size | d_call | j_call | v_call | cdr3_nt | cdr3_aa
- | TRBD2 | TRBJ2-3 | TRBV29-1 | TGCAGCGTGGGTAGCGGGAGGCGCTTCACAGATACGCAGTATTTT | CSVGSGRRFTDTQYF
- | - | TRBJ1-1 | TRBV5-1 | TGCGCCAGCAGCTTGGTGCGGGCTCGGGAGACTGAAGCTTTCTTT | CASSLVRARETEAFF
- | - | TRBJ2-3 | TRBV13 | TGTGCCAGCAGCTTATTAGCGGAATCGCAGTATTTT | CASSLLAESQYF
few | - | TRBJ1-5 | TRBV7-8 | TGTGCCAGCAGCTTATCTAATCAGCCCCAGCATTTT | CASSLSNQPQHF
- | TRBD1 | TRBJ2-3 | TRBV15 | TGTGCCACCAGCAGAGTTCAATTTACCGGGACAGCGGCAGATACGCAGTATTTT | CATSRVQFTGTAADTQYF
- | - | TRBJ1-2 | TRBV6-5 | TGTGCCAGCAGTTACGAACGCGAATACGATGGCTACACCTTC | CASSYEREYDGYTF
- | TRBD2 | TRBJ2-7 | TRBV5-4 | TGTGCCAGCAGCTTGTTTAGCGGGAGGGCCTCCGGCGAGCAGTACTTC | CASSLFSGRASGEQYF
once | TRBD2 | TRBJ2-2 | TRBV7-8 | TGTGCCAGCAGCCCGCGGACTAGCGGGATTCCGAACACCGGGGAGCTGTTTTTT | CASSPRTSGIPNTGELFF
- | TRBD2 | TRBJ2-3 | TRBV28 | TGTGCCAGCAGTTCGGGAGGGAGGGGAACCTTCACAGATACGCAGTATTTT | CASSSGGRGTFTDTQYF
once | - | TRBJ1-1 | TRBV2 | TGTGCCAGCAGGTCCGACACAAACACTGAAGCTTTCTTT | CASRSDTNTEAFF
once | TRBD2 | TRBJ2-3 | TRBV25-1 | TGTGCCAGCACCCGGACTAGCGGAGGCACAGATACGCAGTATTTT | CASTRTSGGTDTQYF
- | - | TRBJ2-2 | TRBV7-3 | TGTGCCAGCAGCTTAGACTCAAGACCTCGAACAGGGATATCGCACGGGGAGCTGTTTTTT | CASSLDSRPRTGISHGELFF
- | TRBD2 | TRBJ2-2 | TRBV4-1 | TGCGCCAGCAGCCAAAGCAGCGGGGGGTTTGGCACCGGGGAGCTGTTTTTT | CASSQSSGGFGTGELFF
- | - | TRBJ1-2 | TRBV27 | TGTGCCAGCAGTTTTGGTTTACTGAACTATGGCTACACCTTC | CASSFGLLNYGYTF
- | - | TRBJ1-1 | TRBV6-5 | TGTGCCAGCAGTTACTCTACAGGGTCGGGGGGGACTGAAGCTTTCTTT | CASSYSTGSGGTEAFF
few | - | TRBJ1-5 | TRBV2 | TGTGCCAGCAGTGAATGGGAGGGTCATCAGCCCCAGCATTTT | CASSEWEGHQPQHF
once | TRBD2 | TRBJ2-3 | TRBV29-1 | TGCAGCGTGAGGGGGACTAGCGGGAGTAGAACAGATACGCAGTATTTT | CSVRGTSGSRTDTQYF
- | TRBD2 | TRBJ2-7 | TRBV11-2 | TGTGCCAGCAGCTTACTACTAGCGGATAACTACGAGCAGTACTTC | CASSLLLADNYEQYF
- | - | TRBJ2-5 | TRBV28 | TGTGCCAGCCGCCAGCCTAGTCTGGAGACCCAGTACTTC | CASRQPSLETQYF
few | - | TRBJ1-4 | TRBV7-9 | TGTGCCAGCAGCGATGGACAGATGGAGGAAAAACTGTTTTTT | CASSDGQMEEKLFF
- | - | TRBJ1-1 | TRBV11-1 | TGTGCCAGCAGCCATGGGACACCTGAAGCTTTCTTT | CASSHGTPEAFF
- | - | TRBJ1-1 | TRBV6-5 | TGTGCCAGCATTCACACGGGAGAAGCTTTCTTT | CASIHTGEAFF
- | - | TRBJ2-5 | TRBV7-8 | TGTGCCAGCAGCTTCCGGGTCTTACAAGAGACCCAGTACTTC | CASSFRVLQETQYF
- | TRBD2 | TRBJ2-1 | TRBV30 | TGTGCCTGGAGTGTACGGAGCGGGAGTGCAGAAAGTATAAATGAGCAGTTCTTC | CAWSVRSGSAESINEQFF
few | - | TRBJ1-4 | TRBV6-1 | TGTGCCAGCAATCCAAGGGCCGGGGCTAATGAAAAACTGTTTTTT | CASNPRAGANEKLFF
- | - | TRBJ1-5 | TRBV12-5 | TGTGCTAGTGGTTTGGTACCAGGCGCAGGGGATCAGCCCCAGCATTTT | CASGLVPGAGDQPQHF
- | TRBD2 | TRBJ2-2 | TRBV7-8 | TGTGCCAGCAGCGTATCCCCGGGACTAGCGGGAGTTGCCGGGGAGCTGTTTTTT | CASSVSPGLAGVAGELFF
- | - | TRBJ2-2 | TRBV5-1 | TGCGCCAGCAGCACCACAGCCGCGAACACCGGGGAGCTGTTTTTT | CASSTTAANTGELFF
once | - | TRBJ1-2 | TRBV28 | TGTGCCAGCAGTTTGCCCCTACGGGGGAGTACCTCTTATGGCTACACCTTC | CASSLPLRGSTSYGYTF
- | - | TRBJ2-3 | TRBV20-1 | TGCAGTGCCACAGACACCTCTACGCAGTATTTT | CSATDTSTQYF
- | TRBD1 | TRBJ1-1 | TRBV5-1 | TGCGCCAGCAGCTTACAGGGGGCGGCCACTGAAGCTTTCTTT | CASSLQGAATEAFF
- | TRBD1 | TRBJ2-5 | TRBV5-1 | TGCGCCAGCAGTTCGGACAGGGTCGGCCAAGAGACCCAGTACTTC | CASSSDRVGQETQYF
- | - | TRBJ2-1 | TRBV30 | TGTGCCTGGAGTGACCCTCTAGGGCCTAGCAGCTACAATGAGCAGTTCTTC | CAWSDPLGPSSYNEQFF